This TCR beta chain was sequenced in a study of blood T cell repertoires in COVID-19. Study-level information: T cells, B-cell-depleted T cells, or PBMCs provided the cDNA or gDNA that served as material.

This clone was observed once. As handled by the study authors: Nucleated cell number was recorded as an estimate derived from reference gene primer amplification. Generated by immunoSEQ multiplex PCR, the TCRdb table keeps only in-frame clones and is missing some. V, J and clone size reflect that table, while D and trimming were determined from the DNA. The table lists around 300,000 clones, roughly 90% of them singletons. Germline lookup yields CDR1 KGHSH and CDR2 LQKENI. This CDR3 is 13 amino acids long. The V gene end was trimmed by 6 bases and the J gene end by 7 bases; junction bases not matched to a gene: 9.

J is TRBJ2-7 and V is TRBV18; 7 bases agree with TRBD2. Sequencing used peripheral blood. The source is a man aged 45 to 65 with acute or convalescent COVID-19. CDR3 region: CASSQSGDLEQYF. For the CDR3, the DNA is TGTGCCAGCTCCCAAAGCGGGGATCTTGAGCAGTACTTC.